Below, 24 T cell receptor beta chains from the same sample are listed, as sequenced in a study of T cell responses to AZD1222 COVID-19 vaccine. Sequenced by immunoSEQ multiplex PCR; TCRdb stores in-frame clones only, minus some. Seen here are more than 85,000 clones, roughly nine tenths observed once, and the top ten hold over 15%. The sample was peripheral blood, taken on day 0 of AZD1222 vaccination. The receptors originated from an adult in good health.

The chain employs TRBV6-1 and TRBJ2-7; D may be TRBD1 (5 bases). Germline V lookup: CDR1 MNHNS, CDR2 SASEGT. The V gene lost 2 bases and the J gene lost 0 bases, with 8 bases spanning the gap. This CDR3 spans 14 amino acids. For the CDR3, the DNA is TGTGCCAGCAGTGAATCGACAGTCTCCTACGAGCAGTACTTC. This codes for CASSESTVSYEQYF.

The CDR3 nucleotides are TGCGCCAGCAGCTTGGGCGAGAGCTCCTACGAGCAGTACTTC. Translation: CASSLGESSYEQYF. The chain is built from TRBV5-1 and TRBJ2-7; no definite D call. Germline lookup yields CDR1 SGHRS and CDR2 YFSETQ. The CDR3 runs 14 residues. V was clipped by 0 bases and J by 0 bases, with 7 bases between them.

This chain joins TRBV11-3 and TRBJ2-2, with 8 bases fitting TRBD1. With 4 bases clipped from V and 1 base from J, the junction kept 5 bases outside the gene matches. The germline V gene has CDR1 SGHNT and CDR2 YENEEA. There are 16 residues in the CDR3. The CDR3 region has the DNA TGTGCCAGCAGCTCCCTAGACAGGGGGAACACCGGGGAGCTGTTTTTT. This encodes CASSSLDRGNTGELFF.

The J gene is TRBJ2-1, the V gene TRBV11-3, with TRBD1 identical over 7 bases. Trimming removed 3 bases from V and 15 bases from J; junction bases left unmatched: 8. The CDR3 length is 12 residues. CDR1 and CDR2 (germline): SGHNT, YENEEA. The CDR3 reads CASSFNRGSRFF. CDR3 nucleotide sequence: TGTGCCAGCAGCTTCAACAGGGGAAGCAGGTTCTTC.

This rearrangement joins TRBV29-1 to TRBJ1-1, with unresolved D. Trimming removed 2 bases from V and 0 bases from J, with 13 bases in between. The CDR3 sequence is 15 residues long. Germline V gene data show CDR1 as SQVTM and CDR2 as ANQGSEA. CDR3 DNA sequence: TGCAGCGTTGAAATTCGTAAAGGGATGAACACTGAAGCTTTCTTT. Its translation is CSVEIRKGMNTEAFF.

The count of this clone is one. The chain couples TRBV4-1 to TRBJ1-1; TRBD1 aligns across 7 bases. There are 17 residues in the CDR3. Germline V gene sequence: CDR1 MGHRA, CDR2 YSYEKL. Trimming cost V 1 base and J 8 bases; bases outside gene matches: 16. The CDR3 DNA reads as TGCGCCAGCAGCCAAGCCGCAGCCGGGACAGTAAAAGAGGAAGCTTTCTTT. Protein: CASSQAAAGTVKEEAFF.

The chain is built from TRBV3-1 (or the pseudogene TRBV3-2) and TRBJ1-1; tentatively, D is TRBD1 (5 bases). Trimming left V 5 bases short and J 3 bases short, with 10 bases between. CDR1 LGHDT and CDR2 YNNKEL come from the germline V gene (reference sequence). The CDR3 is made up of 13 amino acids. CDR3 coding DNA: TGTGCCAGCAGCTGGACAATGTACACTGAAGCTTTCTTT. Protein: CASSWTMYTEAFF.

The genes are TRBV30 and TRBJ1-1; D may be TRBD1 (6 bases). Trimming took off 1 base at V and 11 bases at J, with 14 bases between the two ends. Germline V lookup: CDR1 GTSNPN, CDR2 SVGIG (reference sequence). The CDR3 extends over 12 amino acids. Written as DNA, the CDR3 is TGTGCCTGGAGTGAGGGGACAATGGGGGCTTTCTTT. As protein: CAWSEGTMGAFF.

The genes are TRBV19 and TRBJ2-5, with 7 nucleotides matching TRBD1. V shed 1 base and J 3 bases; nucleotides not matched to a gene: 5. Germline CDR1 LNHDA, CDR2 SQIVND (reference sequence). The CDR3 covers 15 residues. The CDR3 coding sequence is TGTGCCAGTAGTATAGTAGGGGGCCATGAAGAGACCCAGTACTTC. Residues: CASSIVGGHEETQYF.

V is TRBV18 and J is TRBJ1-2; D gene uncertain. V shed 2 bases and J shed 5 bases, with 9 bases lying between them. Germline V CDR1 and CDR2: KGHSH, LQKENI. CDR3 size: 13 residues. Here the CDR3 DNA reads TGTGCCAGCTCACCATCGGCGGAATATGGCTACACCTTC. Protein sequence: CASSPSAEYGYTF. Full variable domain (missing parts from reference TRBV18 and TRBJ1-2): NAGVMQNPRHLVRRRGQEARLRCSPMKGHSHVYWYRQLPEEGLKFMVYLQKENIIDESGMPKERFSAEFPKEGPSILRIQQVVRGDSAAYFCASSPSAEYGYTFGSGTRLTVV.

This clone was observed a single time. The chain uses TRBV4-1 and TRBJ2-7; 7 bases are a match to TRBD1. The germline V gene encodes CDR1 MGHRA and CDR2 YSYEKL. V lost 1 base, J lost 5 bases, and 11 bases stayed unmatched. CDR3 length: 16 amino acids. CDR3 sequence reads: CASSQGRDSWSDEQYF. CDR3 nucleotide sequence: TGCGCCAGCAGCCAAGGTCGGGACAGCTGGAGCGACGAGCAGTACTTC.

The rearrangement links TRBV12-3 or TRBV12-4 to TRBJ1-2, with D uncertain. The CDR3 runs to 12 residues. V lost 8 bases and J 2 bases, leaving 9 bases between the germline ends. CDR3 region: CASQGLNYGYTF. The CDR3 DNA is TGTGCCAGCCAAGGGCTAAACTATGGCTACACCTTC.

The chain recombines TRBV2 with TRBJ2-1, with D uncertain. Germline lookup yields CDR1 SNHLY and CDR2 FYNNEI. The CDR3 has 13 amino acids. The germline V and J ends were trimmed by 5 bases and 9 bases, with 14 bases remaining between them. The chain's CDR3 is CASSKTRLVEQFF. The CDR3 coding sequence is TGTGCCAGCAGTAAGACAAGGTTGGTTGAGCAGTTCTTC. The entire variable domain, with the rest obtained from reference TRBV2 and TRBJ2-1, is as follows: EPEVTQTPSHQVTQMGQEVILRCVPISNHLYFYWYRQILGQKVEFLVSFYNNEISEKSEIFDDQFSVERPDGSNFTLKIRSTKLEDSAMYFCASSKTRLVEQFFGPGTRLTVL.

The V and J genes are TRBV19 and TRBJ2-7, with 9 bases identical to TRBD2. Germline CDR1 and CDR2: LNHDA and SQIVND (reference sequence). The V segment lost 4 bases and the J segment 2 bases; nucleotides outside the gene matches: 3. There are 14 residues in the CDR3. The CDR3 DNA is TGTGCCAGTAGTACATCTAGCGGGACCTACGAGCAGTACTTC. Its translation is CASSTSSGTYEQYF.

V is TRBV27 and J is TRBJ2-7; 8 bases match TRBD2. The CDR3 is made up of 15 amino acids. Germline lookup yields CDR1 MNHEY and CDR2 SMNVEV (reference sequence). With 9 bases clipped from V and 4 bases from J, the junction kept 14 bases outside the gene matches. CDR3 sequence (DNA): TGTGCCAGTTCTGTGTGGGGACTAGGGGATTACGAGCAGTACTTC. Translating it yields CASSVWGLGDYEQYF.

The chain combines TRBV27 with TRBJ2-2, with 10 bases aligning to TRBD2. Trimming cost V 4 bases and J 6 bases; bases outside gene matches: 14. Germline assignment: CDR1 MNHEY and CDR2 SMNVEV (reference sequence). The CDR3 is made up of 18 amino acids. The CDR3 DNA sequence: TGTGCCAGCAGTTCGTTGATTAGCGGGGGGCGCGGGGCCGGGGAGCTGTTTTTT. Translation: CASSSLISGGRGAGELFF.

The V call is TRBV3-1 (or the pseudogene TRBV3-2), the J call TRBJ1-4; D may be TRBD1 (6 bases). From germline, CDR1 is LGHDT and CDR2 YNNKEL (reference sequence). Between the trimmed V and J ends, which lost 1 base and 1 base, there was a span of 7 bases. The CDR3 covers 15 residues. The CDR3 spells CASSQADRTNEKLFF. The CDR3 nucleotides are TGTGCCAGCAGCCAAGCGGACAGAACTAATGAAAAACTGTTTTTT.

V usage is TRBV3-1 (or the pseudogene TRBV3-2) and J usage is TRBJ1-5, with D maybe TRBD1 (6 bases). Trimming shortened V by 4 bases and J by 5 bases, and 15 bases separated the two germline ends. The CDR3 loop spans 15 amino acids. Germline lookup yields CDR1 LGHDT and CDR2 YNNKEL (reference sequence). CDR3 amino acids: CASSPLSGGDQPQHF. CDR3 in DNA: TGTGCCAGCAGCCCCCTATCCGGGGGCGATCAGCCCCAGCATTTT.

V is TRBV30 and J is TRBJ1-5, with D possibly TRBD1 on 6 matching bases. The germline V gene encodes CDR1 GTSNPN and CDR2 SVGIG (reference sequence). V was shortened by 3 bases and J by 7 bases, with 16 bases between the two germline ends. The CDR3 is made up of 14 amino acids. CDR3 sequence reads: CAWSEGGGEQPQHF. Written as DNA, the CDR3 is TGTGCCTGGAGCGAGGGAGGGGGTGAACAGCCCCAGCATTTT.

This chain joins TRBV5-4 and TRBJ2-2; no definite D call. The CDR3 extends over 15 amino acids. In germline, CDR1 is SGHNT, CDR2 YYREEE (reference sequence). V gave up 1 base and J gave up 1 base, with 8 bases separating them. DNA for the CDR3: TGTGCCAGCAGCTTGTTAGACTTGAACACCGGGGAGCTGTTTTTT. Protein: CASSLLDLNTGELFF.

The chain couples TRBV27 to TRBJ2-1, with 8 bases aligning to TRBD2. The CDR3 contains 14 residues. The V gene's germline CDR1 is MNHEY and CDR2 SMNVEV (reference sequence). Trimming took 4 bases from V and 7 from J; bases not matched to a gene: 6. The CDR3 nucleotides read TGTGCCAGCAGTTCGAGCGGGAGTGTAAATGAGCAGTTCTTC. It encodes CASSSSGSVNEQFF.

The chain employs TRBV27 and TRBJ2-2; D is uncertain. Germline CDR1 MNHEY, CDR2 SMNVEV (reference sequence). V lost 8 bases and J lost 2, with 12 bases in between. The CDR3 length is 14 residues. The CDR3 DNA follows: TGTGCCAGCGGTAAGAAGAGAAACACCGGGGAGCTGTTTTTT. It translates to CASGKKRNTGELFF.

This clone was observed a few times. The chain joins TRBV30 to TRBJ1-2; 8 nucleotides match TRBD1. CDR1 is GTSNPN, CDR2 SVGIG, per germline (reference sequence). The length of the CDR3 is 11 residues. The V gene end was trimmed by 5 bases and the J gene end by 7 bases; junction bases not matched to a gene: 3. The CDR3 DNA sequence: TGTGCCTGGCAGGGGGCGGGTGGCTACACCTTC. Amino acid sequence: CAWQGAGGYTF.

The chain couples TRBV27 to TRBJ2-6; unclear D gene. The CDR3 contains 15 residues. CDR1 and CDR2 (germline): MNHEY, SMNVEV (reference sequence). V was cut by 0 bases and J by 1 base, with 4 bases left in between. This CDR3 reads CASSLSGSGANVLTF. CDR3 DNA sequence: TGTGCCAGCAGTTTATCGGGTTCTGGGGCCAACGTCCTGACTTTC. Filled out from reference TRBV27 and TRBJ2-6, the complete variable domain reads EAQVTQNPRYLITVTGKKLTVTCSQNMNHEYMSWYRQDPGLGLRQIYYSMNVEVTDKGDVPEGYKVSRKEKRNFPLILESPSPNQTSLYFCASSLSGSGANVLTFGAGSRLTVL.